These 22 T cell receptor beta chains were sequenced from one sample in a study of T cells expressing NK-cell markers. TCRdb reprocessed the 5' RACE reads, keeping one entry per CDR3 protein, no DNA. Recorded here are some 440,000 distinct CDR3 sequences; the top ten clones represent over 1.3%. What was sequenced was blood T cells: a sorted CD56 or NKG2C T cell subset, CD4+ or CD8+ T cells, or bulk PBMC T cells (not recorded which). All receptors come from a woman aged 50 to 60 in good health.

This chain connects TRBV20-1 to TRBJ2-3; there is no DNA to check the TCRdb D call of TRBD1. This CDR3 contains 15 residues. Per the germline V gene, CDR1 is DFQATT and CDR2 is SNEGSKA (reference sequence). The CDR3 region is CSASPTGTSTDTQYF.

The chain's CDR3 is CASTYGTGSYEQYF. The chain is built from TRBV6-1 and TRBJ2-7; the TCRdb D gene call, TRBD1, has no DNA to confirm it. Germline V CDR1 and CDR2: MNHNS, SASEGT. The CDR3 has 14 amino acids.

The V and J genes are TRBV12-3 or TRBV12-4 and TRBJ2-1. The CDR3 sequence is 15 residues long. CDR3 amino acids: CASSLRSLEYNEQFF.

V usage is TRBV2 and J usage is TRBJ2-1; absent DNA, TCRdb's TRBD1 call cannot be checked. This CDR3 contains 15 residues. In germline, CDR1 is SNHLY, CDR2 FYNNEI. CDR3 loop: CASSPEDRAYNEQFF.

CDR3 in amino acids: CASARRDFYEQYF. This chain links TRBV2 with TRBJ2-7. In germline, CDR1 is SNHLY, CDR2 FYNNEI. The CDR3 sequence is 13 residues long.

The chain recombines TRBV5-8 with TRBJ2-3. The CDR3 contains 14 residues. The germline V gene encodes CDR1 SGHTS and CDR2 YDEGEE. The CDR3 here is CASSLQDPTDTQYF.

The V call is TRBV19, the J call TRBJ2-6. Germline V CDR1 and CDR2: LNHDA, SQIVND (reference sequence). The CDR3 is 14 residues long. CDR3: CASSLDPVANVLTF.

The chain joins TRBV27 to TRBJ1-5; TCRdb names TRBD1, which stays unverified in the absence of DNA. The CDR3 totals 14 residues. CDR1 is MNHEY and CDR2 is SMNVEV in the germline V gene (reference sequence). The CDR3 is CASSLTRDALPQHF.

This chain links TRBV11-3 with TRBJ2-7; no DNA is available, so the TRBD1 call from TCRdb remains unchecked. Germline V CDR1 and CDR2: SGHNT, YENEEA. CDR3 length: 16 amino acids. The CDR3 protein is CASRLAPGTGDSEQYF. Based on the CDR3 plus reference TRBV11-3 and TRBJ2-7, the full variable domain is EAGVVQSPRYKIIEKKQPVAFWCNPISGHNTLYWYLQNLGQGPELLIRYENEEAVDDSQLPKDRFSAERLKGVDSTLKIQPAELGDSAVYLCASRLAPGTGDSEQYFGPGTRLTVT.

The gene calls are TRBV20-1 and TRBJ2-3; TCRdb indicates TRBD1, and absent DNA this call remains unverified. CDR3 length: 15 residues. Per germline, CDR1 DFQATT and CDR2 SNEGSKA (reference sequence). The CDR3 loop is CSAGGDGQGEVGQYF.

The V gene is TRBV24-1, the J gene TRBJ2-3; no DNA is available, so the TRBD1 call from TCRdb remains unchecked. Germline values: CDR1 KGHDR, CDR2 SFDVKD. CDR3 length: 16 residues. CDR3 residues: CATSDTTGGITDTQYF.

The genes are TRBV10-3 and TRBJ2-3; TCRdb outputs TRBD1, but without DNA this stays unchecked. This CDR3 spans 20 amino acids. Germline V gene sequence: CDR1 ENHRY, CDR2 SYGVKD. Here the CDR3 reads CAISDYARDRVPSSTDTQYF.

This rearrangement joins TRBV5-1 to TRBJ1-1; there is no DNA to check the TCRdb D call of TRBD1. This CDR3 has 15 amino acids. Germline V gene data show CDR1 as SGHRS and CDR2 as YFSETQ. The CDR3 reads CASSLVGQADTEAFF. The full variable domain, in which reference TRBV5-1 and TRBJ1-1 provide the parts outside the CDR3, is KAGVTQTPRYLIKTRGQQVTLSCSPISGHRSVSWYQQTPGQGLQFLFEYFSETQRNKGNFPGRFSGRQFSNSRSEMNVSTLELGDSALYLCASSLVGQADTEAFFGQGTRLTVV.

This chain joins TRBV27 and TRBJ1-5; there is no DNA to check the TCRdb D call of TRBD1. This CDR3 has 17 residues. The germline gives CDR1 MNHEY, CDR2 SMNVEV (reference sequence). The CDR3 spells CASKSSGTGFSLEPQHF.

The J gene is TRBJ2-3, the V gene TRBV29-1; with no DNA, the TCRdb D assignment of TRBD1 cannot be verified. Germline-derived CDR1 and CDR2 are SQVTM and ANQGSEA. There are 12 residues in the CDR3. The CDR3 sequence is CSVGQLTDTQYF.

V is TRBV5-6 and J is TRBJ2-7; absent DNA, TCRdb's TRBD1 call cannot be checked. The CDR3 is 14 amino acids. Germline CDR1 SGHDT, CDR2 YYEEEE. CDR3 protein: CVSRRGSTPYEQYF.

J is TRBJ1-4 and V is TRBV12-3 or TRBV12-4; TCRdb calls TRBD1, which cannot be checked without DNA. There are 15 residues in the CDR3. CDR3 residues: CASSSQVAGNEKLFF.

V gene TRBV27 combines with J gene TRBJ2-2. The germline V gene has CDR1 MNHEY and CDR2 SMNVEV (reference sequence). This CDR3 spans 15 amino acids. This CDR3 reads CASSLISSGTGELFF.

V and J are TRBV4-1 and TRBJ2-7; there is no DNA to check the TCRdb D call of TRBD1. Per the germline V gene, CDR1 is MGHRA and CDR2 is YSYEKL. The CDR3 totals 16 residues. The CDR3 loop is CASSHAPGQGIYEQYF.

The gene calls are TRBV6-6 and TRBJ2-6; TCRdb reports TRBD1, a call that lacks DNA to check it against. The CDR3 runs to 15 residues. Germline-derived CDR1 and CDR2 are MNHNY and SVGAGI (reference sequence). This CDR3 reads CASSYRAAGANVLTF.

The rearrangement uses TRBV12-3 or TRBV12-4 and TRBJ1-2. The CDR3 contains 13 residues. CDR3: CASSSTAFYGYTF.

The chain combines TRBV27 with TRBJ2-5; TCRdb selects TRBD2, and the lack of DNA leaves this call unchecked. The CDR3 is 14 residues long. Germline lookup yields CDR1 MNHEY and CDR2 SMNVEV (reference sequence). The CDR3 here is CASSRGLIAETQYF.